This T cell receptor beta chain was documented in a study of OX40 agonist ivuxolimab in advanced cancers. For context, the study as a whole: Ivuxolimab was a fully human IgG2 agonistic monoclonal antibody targeting the costimulatory receptor OX40 (CD134). Intravenous ivuxolimab was administered to patients every 2 weeks at six dose levels: 0.01, 0.1, 0.3, 1.5, 3 and 10 mg/kg. Among the roughly 52 dose-escalation patients, approximately 20 had hepatocellular carcinoma, about 15 melanoma, 9 renal cell carcinoma and 9 head and neck cancer. The dose-escalation cohort was almost 85% male with a mean age of about 60 years, ranging from roughly 20 to 80. Patients were allowed to have had prior anti-PD-1, anti-PD-L1 or anti-CTLA-4 therapy, and around 43% of the dose-escalation patients had been treated with checkpoint inhibitors. Partial responses occurred in three dose-escalation patients: two with cutaneous melanoma and one with hepatocellular carcinoma. Peripheral TCRbeta sequencing aimed to test whether ivuxolimab altered TCR sequence diversity and caused clonal T-cell expansion. The paper reports the monotherapy dose-escalation portion (N = 52 patients) of the phase I ivuxolimab trial.

Patients with a history of autoimmune disease or receiving systemic immunosuppression were excluded from the trial. Peripheral blood for TCR sequencing was collected from all dose cohorts at baseline, on cycle 4 day 1, and on cycle 7 day 1. The samples were drawn from a first-in-human, open-label, multicenter phase I dose-escalation trial of ivuxolimab. Adults with locally advanced or metastatic head and neck squamous cell, hepatocellular, melanoma or renal cell carcinoma were enrolled in the trial. Before TCR sequencing, CD4+ T cells and CD8+ T cells from peripheral blood were sorted into separate populations. From its cysteine to its phenylalanine, the CDR3 spans 18 amino acids. Only CDR3 DNA remains: 54 bases, in frame from the first base. In the germline V gene, CDR1 corresponds to MGHDK and CDR2 to SYGVNS. V is trimmed back by 2 bases and J by 5 bases, and the junction contains 14 bases that no gene match accounts for.

Notes on this clone: Its antigen is not yet known. There are no base qualities to consult, and no much larger clone falls within one base.

Genomic DNA was isolated from the sorted cells so that the TCRbeta CDR3 region could be sequenced. The immunoSEQ Assay was used to sequence the TCRbeta CDR3 regions. TCRdb limited this immuneACCESS table to in-frame rearrangements with V and J called. A share of clones is missing; checked studies link under half to unresolved V genes, and the rest is unexplained. The sample data list 25,000 to 35,000 clones, and over 80% of these were observed just once. The ten largest clones capture 20% to 25% of the sample. The paper as a whole reports these results and caveats: The antigen specificity of the peripheral T cells that underwent clonal expansion was not determined. After ivuxolimab, expanded clones were on average more numerous among CD8+ T cells than among CD4+ T cells. At doses from 0.1 to 3.0 mg/kg, clonal expansion was seen in both CD4+ and CD8+ blood T cells between baseline and week 6. In the 0.1-3.0 mg/kg groups, partial responders had among the lowest normalized peripheral clonal expansion, particularly in CD8+ T cells. Low levels of normalized T-cell clonal expansion were also seen in some patients who did not respond.

The receptor's source is an adult with an advanced solid tumor such as melanoma, head and neck, liver or kidney cancer. This material consisted of CD4+ or CD8+ T cells sorted from blood, taken in a trial of the OX40 agonist ivuxolimab. The chain links TRBV25-1 with TRBJ2-7, and 11 bases in between align with TRBD2. CDR3 loop: CASSEGWGSGGAGHEQYF. The nucleotide sequence reads TGTGCCAGCAGTGAAGGCTGGGGTAGCGGGGGGGCGGGCCACGAGCAGTACTTC.